This TCR beta chain was observed in a study of T cell changes during pregnancy in multiple sclerosis. Germline loops: CDR1 SGHRS, CDR2 YFSETQ. V shed 0 bases and J shed 2 bases, with 8 bases lying between them. The CDR3 totals 15 residues. The protocol was immunoSEQ multiplex PCR, while the TCRdb copy is restricted to in-frame clones and leaves out a portion. Altogether tens of thousands of clones are present, 80% to 90% being singletons, with the ten largest covering 5.2%. Sequencing used peripheral blood, obtained in the first trimester of pregnancy. The chain uses TRBV5-1 and TRBJ2-2; D is uncertain. This clonotype originated in a female donor in good health, enrolled as a control in a pregnancy study. The CDR3 sequence: CASSLAQHNTGELFF. In nucleotides, the CDR3 is TGCGCCAGCAGCTTGGCCCAACATAACACCGGGGAGCTGTTTTTT.